The text below deals with one T cell receptor beta chain. This specimen belongs to a study of blood T cells in healthy people across ages. A second PCR, run for about 6 to 11 cycles, used a sample-barcoded 5' primer plus a J-beta primer mix. TCRdb reanalysed the 5' RACE reads using MiXCR and keeps one entry per CDR3 protein. This sample has under 800,000 distinct CDR3 sequences, with approximately 21% found just once. Each of the donors had approximately 10 milliliters of peripheral blood drawn into EDTA-treated Vacutainer tubes. Sequences were obtained from blood. The clonotype was recovered from a man aged 65 to 85 in good health.

CDR3 nucleotide sequence: TGCAGCGTTGGGGCAGATAACACTGAAGCTTTCTTT. It encodes CSVGADNTEAFF. The gene calls are TRBV29-1 and TRBJ1-1, with D unresolved. Germline V gives CDR1 SQVTM, CDR2 ANQGSEA. Trimming took off 4 bases at V and 2 bases at J, with 8 bases between the two ends. The CDR3 is made up of 12 amino acids.